The 10 T cell receptor beta chains below were found in one sample sequenced in a study of cytomegalovirus exposure and HLA in healthy donors. PCR was performed using 60 Vbeta and 13 Jbeta primers. Assay used: immunoSEQ multiplex PCR; TCRdb lists only in-frame clones, some missing. The sample contains tens of thousands of clones, 60% to 80% of which appear only once. Sequencing was carried out using PBMCs. The receptors originated from a woman in her 30s in good health and CMV-seropositive.

The rearrangement joins TRBV6-6 to TRBJ2-4, with D perhaps matching TRBD1 (7 bases). Deletions cut 2 bases from V and 1 base from J, with 9 bases between. Germline V gene lookup returns CDR1 MNHNY and CDR2 SVGAGI (reference sequence). There are 15 residues in the CDR3. The CDR3 DNA reads as TGTGCCAGCAGTTACGCGGGACAGGCCAAAAACATTCAGTACTTC. Amino acid sequence: CASSYAGQAKNIQYF.

This clone appeared once. The chain combines TRBV19 with TRBJ1-1, with TRBD1 as a possible D gene (6 bases). V lost 6 bases, J lost 1 base, and 12 bases lay in between. Germline values: CDR1 LNHDA, CDR2 SQIVND (reference sequence). The CDR3 is 14 amino acids. The CDR3 loop is CASRYLGANTEAFF. CDR3 in DNA: TGTGCCAGTAGGTATTTGGGGGCGAACACTGAAGCTTTCTTT. Combining the CDR3 with reference TRBV19 and TRBJ1-1 gives the whole variable domain DGGITQSPKYLFRKEGQNVTLSCEQNLNHDAMYWYRQDPGQGLRLIYYSQIVNDFQKGDIAEGYSVSREKKESFPLTVTSAQKNPTAFYLCASRYLGANTEAFFGQGTRLTVV.

The chain uses TRBV11-2 and TRBJ2-1; 9 bases fit TRBD1. V was pared by 5 bases and J by 1 base, with 12 bases of the junction left unmatched. The CDR3 consists of 18 residues. Germline CDR1 and CDR2: SGHAT and FQNNGV. The CDR3, as DNA: TGTGCCAGCAGCCCGGGACAGGGAGTTGCACGGTCCTACAATGAGCAGTTCTTC. This encodes CASSPGQGVARSYNEQFF.

The table lists this clone with a few counts. This chain links TRBV18 with TRBJ1-2; 7 bases match TRBD1. The V segment lost 3 bases and the J segment 5 bases; nucleotides outside the gene matches: 3. This CDR3 spans 13 amino acids. Germline V gene lookup returns CDR1 KGHSH and CDR2 LQKENI. The CDR3 coding sequence is TGTGCCAGCTCACCCGGGACAGATTATGGCTACACCTTC. Protein sequence: CASSPGTDYGYTF.

The chain links TRBV7-9 to TRBJ2-7; 11 nucleotides match TRBD2. This CDR3 has 15 residues. Germline V gene sequence: CDR1 SEHNR, CDR2 FQNEAQ (reference sequence). The J segment lost 1 base and the V segment lost 3 bases, leaving 2 bases of the junction unmatched. The CDR3 region is CASSLGLAVSYEQYF. DNA for the CDR3: TGTGCCAGCAGCTTGGGACTAGCGGTATCCTACGAGCAGTACTTC.

V and J are TRBV30 and TRBJ1-2; perhaps TRBD1 as D (5 bases). There are 14 residues in the CDR3. Between the trimmed V and J ends, which lost 5 bases and 4 bases, there was a span of 17 bases. Germline loops: CDR1 GTSNPN, CDR2 SVGIG (reference sequence). The CDR3 DNA reads TGTGCCTGGGTGCGAACAGACAGAGGCTATGGCTACACCTTC. Translated, it gives CAWVRTDRGYGYTF.

The rearrangement uses TRBV19 and TRBJ2-7; TRBD1 matches 8 bases. Germline CDR1 LNHDA, CDR2 SQIVND (reference sequence). The ends lost 4 bases at V and 5 bases at J; junction bases unmatched: 4. The CDR3 consists of 13 residues. The CDR3 region is CASSTAGGHEQYF. DNA of the CDR3: TGTGCCAGTAGTACCGCAGGGGGCCACGAGCAGTACTTC.

This clone came up once. V is TRBV9 and J is TRBJ1-2; 7 bases align to TRBD1. Germline V lookup: CDR1 SGDLS, CDR2 YYNGEE. V was clipped by 4 bases and J by 8 bases; unmatched bases: 23. The CDR3 is 18 residues long. The CDR3 loop is CASSSSKAPGGSGDGYTF. The CDR3 region has the DNA TGTGCCAGCAGCTCTTCAAAAGCCCCAGGGGGAAGTGGAGACGGCTACACCTTC.

This clone was detected only a few times. The CDR3 region has the DNA TGTGCCAGCAGCCCGACCCGCTGGAGCGAGGAGCAGTTCTTC. It codes for CASSPTRWSEEQFF. V is TRBV5-4 and J is TRBJ2-1, with unresolved D. Germline values: CDR1 SGHNT, CDR2 YYREEE (reference sequence). The CDR3 length is 14 residues. V was cut by 4 bases and J by 10 bases, with 18 bases left in between.

This chain joins TRBV6-5 and TRBJ1-3, with a possible D match to TRBD1 (6 bases). CDR3 size: 15 residues. Germline loops: CDR1 MNHEY, CDR2 SVGAGI. The germline V and J ends were trimmed by 5 bases and 2 bases, with 13 bases remaining between them. CDR3 in DNA: TGTGCCAGCAGTACAGGGTTGTGGACTGGAAACACCATATATTTT. This sequence encodes CASSTGLWTGNTIYF.